These T cell receptor beta chains were read from a single sample in a study of cytomegalovirus exposure and HLA in healthy donors. Clones were sequenced by immunoSEQ multiplex PCR, and TCRdb holds only the in-frame ones, with some missing. Seen here are 85,000 to 130,000 clones, about 76% observed once, and the top ten hold 5% to 7%. The source material was PBMCs. The receptor source for this set is a woman between 50 and 59 years old in good health and CMV-seropositive. CDR3s include the opening cysteine and the closing phenylalanine or tryptophan. Fields, in order: V gene, clone size, J gene, D gene, CDR3 protein, CDR3 DNA. D genes are given only for firm matches. The listing skips clone size in some rows; elsewhere it reads once, few, many or a size class.

>TRBV2|few|TRBJ1-1|TRBD1
CASRAGQPTDTEAFF
TGTGCCAGCAGGGCGGGACAGCCGACGGACACTGAAGCTTTCTTT
>TRBV5-1|.|TRBJ2-5|TRBD1
CASSFGQGAETQYF
TGCGCCAGCAGCTTCGGACAGGGGGCCGAGACCCAGTACTTC
>TRBV2|.|TRBJ1-6|TRBD1
CASRQGAGSPLHF
TGTGCCAGCAGACAGGGGGCGGGTTCACCCCTCCACTTT
>TRBV7-9|.|TRBJ1-5|TRBD1
CASSSGQSNQPQHF
TGTGCCAGCAGCTCGGGACAGAGCAATCAGCCCCAGCATTTT
>TRBV6-1|.|TRBJ2-1|.
CASSNDNYNEQFF
TGTGCCAGCAGTAACGACAACTACAATGAGCAGTTCTTC
>TRBV6-1|.|TRBJ2-5|TRBD1
CASADRGFQETQYF
TGTGCCAGCGCGGACAGGGGGTTCCAAGAGACCCAGTACTTC
>TRBV18|.|TRBJ2-7|.
CASSHLDTSYEQYF
TGTGCCAGCTCACACTTGGACACGTCCTACGAGCAGTACTTC
>TRBV19|.|TRBJ2-2|.
CASSIPGLTPNTGELFF
TGTGCCAGTAGTATCCCGGGACTGACTCCCAACACCGGGGAGCTGTTTTTT
>TRBV18|.|TRBJ2-3|TRBD2
CASSLLAATDTQYF
TGTGCCAGCTCACTGCTAGCGGCCACAGATACGCAGTATTTT
>TRBV9|.|TRBJ2-7|.
CASSVAAGVGMGAVYEQYF
TGTGCCAGCAGCGTAGCGGCAGGGGTAGGTATGGGTGCTGTCTACGAGCAGTACTTC
>TRBV4-3|.|TRBJ2-3|TRBD2
CASSQVGRGIGDTQYF
TGCGCCAGCAGCCAAGTAGGGCGGGGGATAGGAGATACGCAGTATTTT
>TRBV30|few|TRBJ2-1|.
CAWRKSSYNEQFF
TGTGCCTGGAGGAAGAGCTCCTACAATGAGCAGTTCTTC
>TRBV28|.|TRBJ1-2|.
CASTIMGGIYGYTF
TGTGCCAGCACTATTATGGGGGGAATCTATGGCTACACCTTC
>TRBV19|.|TRBJ2-3|TRBD2
CASSCPTSGGQDLWCIPDTQYF
TGTGCCAGTAGTTGTCCGACTAGCGGGGGGCAAGATCTCTGGTGTATCCCAGATACGCAGTATTTT
>TRBV30|.|TRBJ1-2|.
CAWSPGGYGYTF
TGTGCCTGGAGCCCAGGAGGCTATGGCTACACCTTC
>TRBV28|.|TRBJ1-5|TRBD1
CASSLTGLQPQHF
TGTGCCAGCAGTTTGACAGGGCTTCAGCCCCAGCATTTT
>TRBV6-1|.|TRBJ1-4|.
CASSLYEKLFF
TGTGCCAGCAGTCTCTATGAAAAACTGTTTTTT
>TRBV10-3|.|TRBJ1-4|.
CAISDSTNEKLFF
TGTGCCATCAGTGACTCAACTAATGAAAAACTGTTTTTT
>TRBV27|.|TRBJ2-4|.
CASSLGVAKNIQYF
TGTGCCAGCAGTTTGGGAGTAGCCAAAAACATTCAGTACTTC
>TRBV4-1|.|TRBJ2-3|.
CASSQDTATDTQYF
TGCGCCAGCAGCCAAGACACAGCCACAGATACGCAGTATTTT
>TRBV11-2|.|TRBJ1-1|TRBD1
CASSSQGDTEAFF
TGTGCCAGCAGCTCACAGGGGGACACTGAAGCTTTCTTT
>TRBV29-1|.|TRBJ1-2|TRBD1
CSVVTGQSYGYTF
TGCAGCGTTGTAACGGGACAGTCATATGGCTACACCTTC
>TRBV7-3|.|TRBJ1-6|TRBD1
CASSPGQGDSPLHF
TGTGCCAGCAGCCCGGGACAGGGTGATTCACCCCTCCACTTT
>TRBV5-5|.|TRBJ2-7|.
CASSPTLARASKHEQYF
TGTGCCAGCAGCCCAACTCTAGCCCGGGCCTCTAAACACGAGCAGTACTTC
>TRBV6-1|.|TRBJ1-5|.
CASSEAGAGSNQPQHF
TGTGCCAGCAGTGAAGCGGGGGCCGGTAGCAATCAGCCCCAGCATTTT
>TRBV6-5|.|TRBJ2-5|TRBD2
CASSYSLAGGQETQYF
TGTGCCAGCAGTTACTCCCTAGCGGGGGGTCAAGAGACCCAGTACTTC
>TRBV5-4|.|TRBJ2-2|TRBD1
CASSSRQGSPFSDTGELFF
TGTGCCAGCAGCTCCCGACAGGGGTCCCCTTTCTCCGACACCGGGGAGCTGTTTTTT
>TRBV28|.|TRBJ1-2|.
CASSAPGKGYTF
TGTGCCAGCAGTGCTCCGGGAAAAGGCTACACCTTC
>TRBV19|once|TRBJ2-1|TRBD2
CASSMTSGGAPPYNEQFF
TGTGCCAGTAGTATGACTAGCGGGGGGGCTCCTCCCTACAATGAGCAGTTCTTC
>TRBV5-4|few|TRBJ1-2|.
CASSLVGGDGYTF
TGTGCCAGCAGCTTGGTAGGGGGAGATGGCTACACCTTC
>TRBV6-5|few|TRBJ2-4|.
CASSYLGDRGNIQYF
TGTGCCAGCAGTTATCTCGGAGACCGGGGGAACATTCAGTACTTC
>TRBV19|.|TRBJ1-1|.
CASSIGGGHTEAFF
TGTGCCAGTAGTATAGGGGGGGGCCACACTGAAGCTTTCTTT
>TRBV5-1|.|TRBJ1-5|.
CASSLGHRESNQPQHF
TGCGCCAGCAGCTTAGGTCATCGGGAGAGCAATCAGCCCCAGCATTTT
>TRBV6-5|few|TRBJ1-1|TRBD1
CASSLDRVNTEAFF
TGTGCCAGCAGCCTCGACAGGGTGAACACTGAAGCTTTCTTT
>TRBV12-5|.|TRBJ2-3|.
CASGLSSGTDTQYF
TGTGCTAGTGGTTTGTCGAGTGGCACAGATACGCAGTATTTT
>TRBV7-9|.|TRBJ1-2|.
CASSLGGASEYGYTF
TGTGCCAGCAGCTTAGGTGGGGCCTCTGAGTATGGCTACACCTTC
>TRBV5-1|.|TRBJ2-3|TRBD2
CASSLTSGGGDTQYF
TGCGCCAGCAGCCTGACTAGCGGCGGCGGGGATACGCAGTATTTT
>TRBV25-1|.|TRBJ1-2|TRBD1
CASSGPLDRGATYFSYTF
TGTGCCAGCAGTGGCCCCCTTGACAGGGGGGCAACCTATTTCAGCTACACCTTC
>TRBV28|.|TRBJ1-1|.
CASSLIGLGAESTEAFF
TGTGCCAGCAGTTTAATTGGGTTGGGGGCAGAGAGCACTGAAGCTTTCTTT
>TRBV19|.|TRBJ2-3|.
CASSAPGTQYF
TGTGCCAGTAGTGCCCCCGGGACGCAGTATTTT
>TRBV5-4|.|TRBJ2-1|TRBD2
CASSSAGGNNEQFF
TGTGCCAGCAGCTCGGCCGGGGGGAACAATGAGCAGTTCTTC
>TRBV5-1|once|TRBJ2-1|TRBD2
CASSLAGGVYNEQFF
TGCGCCAGCAGCTTAGCGGGGGGAGTTTACAATGAGCAGTTCTTC
>TRBV25-1|.|TRBJ1-1|TRBD1
CASRQDRVGAFF
TGTGCCAGCAGGCAAGACAGGGTAGGTGCTTTCTTT
>TRBV11-2|.|TRBJ2-5|.
CASSLEAYMVEDF
TGTGCCAGCAGCTTAGAAGCCTACATGGTGGAGGACTTC
>TRBV5-1|.|TRBJ1-4|.
CASSLATGDNEKLFF
TGCGCCAGCAGCTTGGCGACAGGTGATAATGAAAAACTGTTTTTT
>TRBV7-3|once|TRBJ2-3|TRBD2
CASSLSLAGGITDTQYF
TGTGCCAGCAGCTTAAGCCTAGCGGGGGGGATCACAGATACGCAGTATTTT
>TRBV9|.|TRBJ2-3|.
CASSVSGGRRTDTQYF
TGTGCCAGCAGCGTATCAGGAGGGAGACGCACAGATACGCAGTATTTT
>TRBV18|.|TRBJ1-1|TRBD1
CASSNTRDSLNTEAFF
TGTGCCAGCTCAAACACGAGGGACAGTCTGAACACTGAAGCTTTCTTT
>TRBV15|.|TRBJ1-1|TRBD1
CAAVQGRQGGAEAFF
TGTGCCGCTGTGCAGGGTAGACAGGGGGGGGCTGAAGCTTTCTTT
>TRBV19|.|TRBJ1-1|.
CASSVEPGEAFF
TGTGCCAGTAGTGTCGAACCCGGTGAAGCTTTCTTT
>TRBV10-3|.|TRBJ2-3|TRBD2
CAISGVASGGTDTQYF
TGTGCCATCAGTGGAGTCGCTAGCGGCGGCACAGATACGCAGTATTTT
>TRBV9|once|TRBJ1-4|TRBD1
CASSARDRGNTNEKLFF
TGTGCCAGCAGCGCCCGGGACAGGGGAAACACTAATGAAAAACTGTTTTTT
>TRBV5-1|.|TRBJ2-3|TRBD1
CASSQGQGTDTQYF
TGCGCCAGCAGCCAAGGACAGGGGACAGATACGCAGTATTTT
>TRBV4-1|.|TRBJ1-5|TRBD1
CASSPSGTGNQPQHF
TGCGCCAGCAGCCCCTCTGGGACAGGTAATCAGCCCCAGCATTTT
>TRBV4-1|.|TRBJ1-3|.
CASSQVGDSGNTIYF
TGCGCCAGCAGCCAAGTCGGGGACTCTGGAAACACCATATATTTT
>TRBV5-4|few|TRBJ1-3|.
CASSQGRQGVGNTIYF
TGTGCCAGCAGCCAAGGCAGGCAAGGTGTTGGAAACACCATATATTTT
>TRBV28|.|TRBJ1-2|.
CASTQGTKGYTF
TGTGCCAGCACGCAGGGGACTAAAGGCTACACCTTC
>TRBV19|.|TRBJ2-6|.
CASSPYFSGANVLTF
TGTGCCAGTAGTCCGTACTTCTCTGGGGCCAACGTCCTGACTTTC
>TRBV6-1|.|TRBJ2-7|.
CASSEEGRKGGYEQYF
TGTGCCAGCAGTGAAGAGGGGCGGAAAGGGGGCTACGAGCAGTACTTC